The 4 T cell receptor beta chains given below trace back to one sample, sequenced in a study of blood T cell repertoires in COVID-19 (dated by TCRdb to the early 2020s). Library creation used the immunoSEQ multiplex PCR assay. In TCRdb, the immuneACCESS table is reduced to in-frame sequences with V and J assigned. These tables do not hold every clone; where another copy was compared, an unresolved V gene accounts for under half, and the others remain unexplained. The sample includes under 200,000 clones, with around 87% observed a single time. The top ten hold 7% of the sample. Input material: peripheral blood. Receptors originate from an elderly woman in a cohort sampled during active or convalescent COVID-19.

The genes are TRBV11-2 and TRBJ1-2, with TRBD1 as a possible D gene (6 bases). CDR3 length equals 13 residues. Germline assignment: CDR1 SGHAT and CDR2 FQNNGV. The ends were cut back, 2 bases at V and 4 bases at J, with 8 bases in the middle. CDR3 nucleotide sequence: TGTGCCAGCAGCTTACAGGGGTCCTATGGCTACACCTTC. Its protein product is CASSLQGSYGYTF.

The rearrangement links TRBV2 to TRBJ2-1; possibly TRBD1 for D (5 bases). Germline lookup yields CDR1 SNHLY and CDR2 FYNNEI. There are 13 residues in the CDR3. Deletions cut 8 bases from V and 9 bases from J, with 17 bases between. The CDR3 sequence: CASLDDVGVEQFF. CDR3 DNA sequence: TGTGCCAGCCTTGATGACGTAGGGGTTGAGCAGTTCTTC. Combining the CDR3 with reference TRBV2 and TRBJ2-1 gives the whole variable domain EPEVTQTPSHQVTQMGQEVILRCVPISNHLYFYWYRQILGQKVEFLVSFYNNEISEKSEIFDDQFSVERPDGSNFTLKIRSTKLEDSAMYFCASLDDVGVEQFFGPGTRLTVL.

This clone was counted a single time. The CDR3 nucleotides are TGTGCCAGCAGACTAGCTGGGGCCAACGTCCTGACTTTC. Translated, it gives CASRLAGANVLTF. J is TRBJ2-6 and V is TRBV12-3 or TRBV12-4, with TRBD2 as a possible D gene (5 bases). The V end lost 6 bases, the J end lost 2 bases, and 5 bases lay between the germline ends. The length of the CDR3 is 13 residues.

Remarks on this clone: The DNA is left out, because the CDR3 cannot be placed on it with certainty; the CDR3 is given as TCRdb lists it. CDR3 loop: CASSKLIVGQGAVNTEAFF. V gene TRBV21-1 combines with J gene TRBJ1-1; no DNA check was done on the table's D call, TRBD1. TRBV21-1 is reported as a pseudogene. Termini included, the CDR3 measures 19 amino acids.